Listed below are T cell receptor beta chains from one sample, sequenced in a study of response to subunit inactivated influenza vaccine. TCRdb re-called the RT-PCR reads through MiXCR, storing one row per CDR3 protein. The table shows 650,000 to 700,000 distinct CDR3 sequences, with 15% to 19% occurring only once. The source was PBMCs from blood, collected roughly 12 days after vaccination. The receptors derive from a man aged 50 or older who received an inactivated influenza vaccine. Both conserved end residues are part of each CDR3. The D gene is left open where the match is weak. Where a row states a size, it is once, few, many or the class of an expanded clone; other rows omit it.

TRBJ1-1 . TRBV27 . CASSSQGYDSHTEAFF TGTGCCAGCAGTTCCCAGGGGTATGATAGCCACACTGAAGCTTTCTTT
TRBJ2-7 TRBD1 TRBV5-1 few CASSPEIGTGYEQYF TGCGCCAGCAGCCCCGAGATCGGGACAGGTTACGAGCAGTACTTC
TRBJ2-5 . TRBV6-1 . CASRFGQNQETQYF TGTGCCAGCAGATTTGGACAGAACCAAGAGACCCAGTACTTC
TRBJ2-1 TRBD2 TRBV7-2 . CASSLTSGGVNEQFF TGTGCCAGCAGCTTGACTAGCGGGGGGGTCAATGAGCAGTTCTTC
TRBJ2-3 TRBD2 TRBV20-1 few CSARHSPPLAGEYTDTQYF TGCAGTGCTAGACACTCCCCCCCACTAGCGGGAGAGTACACAGATACGCAGTATTTT
TRBJ2-2 . TRBV7-8 . CASSLGRIGAGELFF TGTGCCAGCAGCTTAGGAAGGATTGGCGCCGGGGAGCTGTTTTTT
TRBJ1-2 . TRBV6-1 . CASRPSRGGGGYTF TGTGCCAGCAGACCGAGCAGGGGAGGTGGTGGCTACACCTTC
TRBJ2-7 TRBD2 TRBV10-3 few CAISDRGRGIYEQYF TGTGCCATCAGTGATCGAGGGCGGGGGATTTACGAGCAGTACTTC
TRBJ2-2 . TRBV7-9 . CASSLPRGGSNTGELFF TGTGCCAGCAGCTTACCCAGGGGAGGGTCGAACACCGGGGAGCTGTTTTTT
TRBJ2-2 . TRBV20-1 . CSANPAAGRTGELFF TGCAGTGCTAACCCCGCTGCAGGGCGGACCGGGGAGCTGTTTTTT
TRBJ2-2 TRBD2 TRBV12-3/TRBV12-4 . CASSFLREADTGELFF TGTGCCAGCAGTTTTCTGCGGGAGGCGGACACCGGGGAGCTGTTTTTT
TRBJ1-3 . TRBV12-3/TRBV12-4 . CASSPGRSPRDTIYF TGTGCCAGCAGTCCCGGACGGAGCCCGAGGGACACCATATATTTT
TRBJ2-1 . TRBV11-3 . CASSLTRKDNEQFF TGTGCCAGCAGCTTAACTCGCAAGGACAATGAGCAGTTCTTC
TRBJ2-7 TRBD2 TRBV10-3 . CAISDPGLAGISSYEQYF TGTGCCATCAGTGATCCGGGACTAGCGGGGATCAGCTCCTACGAGCAGTACTTC
TRBJ1-5 . TRBV7-2 few CASSLGGPTGPQHF TGTGCCAGCAGCTTAGGGGGGCCCACAGGGCCCCAGCATTTT
TRBJ2-5 TRBD1 TRBV15 few CATSITGGGETQYF TGTGCCACCAGCATCACAGGGGGCGGGGAGACCCAGTACTTC
TRBJ2-4 . TRBV28 few CASRSSELAKNIQYF TGTGCCAGCAGGTCGTCGGAATTGGCCAAAAACATTCAGTACTTC
TRBJ1-4 TRBD1 TRBV29-1 . CSVGDRARNEKLFF TGCAGCGTCGGAGACAGGGCCCGTAATGAAAAACTGTTTTTT
TRBJ2-5 TRBD1 TRBV12-3/TRBV12-4 . CASNGDRSVQETQYF TGTGCCAGCAACGGGGACAGGTCCGTCCAAGAGACCCAGTACTTC
TRBJ2-2 . TRBV7-2 . CASSFGSGNTGELFF TGTGCCAGCAGCTTTGGTAGCGGGAACACCGGGGAGCTGTTTTTT
TRBJ1-4 . TRBV20-1 few CSARRLATNEKLFF TGCAGTGCTAGGAGACTTGCAACTAATGAAAAACTGTTTTTT
TRBJ2-7 . TRBV28 few CASTTGGGNYEQYF TGTGCCAGCACTACAGGCGGAGGGAACTACGAGCAGTACTTC
TRBJ2-5 . TRBV5-1 . CASSVLSVPQETQYF TGCGCCAGCAGCGTACTTTCCGTACCCCAAGAGACCCAGTACTTC
TRBJ1-6 . TRBV7-2 few CASSFRAGDYNSPLHF TGTGCCAGCAGCTTTCGGGCGGGGGACTATAATTCACCCCTCCACTTT
TRBJ2-5 . TRBV2 few CASKQQETQYF TGTGCCAGCAAACAACAAGAGACCCAGTACTTC
TRBJ2-6 . TRBV5-4 few CASRQPGRSSGANVLTF TGTGCCAGCAGACAACCAGGGCGGAGCTCTGGGGCCAACGTCCTGACTTTC
TRBJ2-7 . TRBV6-2/TRBV6-3 . CASRIYGGSYEQYF TGTGCCAGCAGGATCTACGGGGGCTCCTACGAGCAGTACTTC
TRBJ2-3 . TRBV5-1 . CASSYLLWESTDTQYF TGCGCCAGCAGCTACCTTTTGTGGGAGTCTACAGATACGCAGTATTTT
TRBJ1-1 TRBD1 TRBV24-1 . CATKGQANTEAFF TGTGCCACCAAGGGACAGGCGAACACTGAAGCTTTCTTT